Listed below are T cell receptor beta chains from one sample, sequenced in a study of blood T cell repertoires in COVID-19. The repertoire was sequenced with immunoSEQ multiplex PCR; TCRdb's copy has only in-frame clones and lacks some. The sample includes 300,000 or so clones, more than 75% of them seen just once. Specimen: peripheral blood. These receptors all stem from a woman in her fifties or sixties with acute or convalescent COVID-19. CDR3s include the opening cysteine and the closing phenylalanine or tryptophan. A D gene is named only where the DNA matches it firmly. Clone size is given for some rows only: seen once, a few or many times, or a class if the clone is expanded.

v_call,d_call,j_call,clone_size,cdr3_aa,cdr3_nt
TRBV27,.,TRBJ1-2,.,CASRQGGRGYTF,TGTGCCAGCAGACAGGGCGGTAGGGGCTACACCTTC
TRBV5-1,.,TRBJ2-1,.,CASSYGTLNEQFF,TGCGCCAGCAGCTACGGGACTCTAAATGAGCAGTTCTTC
TRBV9,TRBD2,TRBJ2-1,.,CASSVTSGNSYNEQFF,TGTGCCAGCAGCGTGACTAGCGGGAATTCCTACAATGAGCAGTTCTTC
TRBV6-5,.,TRBJ2-7,.,CASSWAPPGQYF,TGTGCCAGCAGTTGGGCCCCGCCCGGGCAGTACTTC
TRBV11-2,.,TRBJ2-7,.,CASSFEVGYEQYF,TGTGCCAGCAGCTTTGAGGTTGGGTACGAGCAGTACTTC
TRBV5-1,TRBD2,TRBJ2-1,.,CASSEGLSYNEQFF,TGCGCCAGCAGCGAGGGACTATCCTACAATGAGCAGTTCTTC
TRBV5-1,TRBD1,TRBJ2-3,.,CASSLGVDRSETQYF,TGCGCCAGCAGCCTCGGCGTGGACAGGAGTGAAACGCAGTATTTT
TRBV7-3,.,TRBJ2-3,.,CASSLNMGPDTQYF,TGTGCCAGCAGCCTAAATATGGGCCCAGATACGCAGTATTTT
TRBV11-3,.,TRBJ2-2,.,CASSSRLNTGELFF,TGTGCCAGCAGCTCTCGACTGAACACCGGGGAGCTGTTTTTT
TRBV29-1,.,TRBJ2-7,.,CSVGDRVMGEQYF,TGCAGCGTGGGAGATCGGGTTATGGGCGAGCAGTACTTC
TRBV19,TRBD1,TRBJ1-1,once,CASSPGQGRYTEAFF,TGTGCCAGTAGTCCCGGACAGGGGAGATACACTGAAGCTTTCTTT
TRBV19,TRBD2,TRBJ2-1,.,CASASGSGRVNEQFF,TGTGCCAGCGCCTCCGGTAGCGGGAGGGTCAATGAGCAGTTCTTC
TRBV11-2,TRBD2,TRBJ2-1,.,CASSSTGGRVDEQFF,TGTGCCAGCAGCTCCACCGGCGGGAGGGTGGATGAGCAGTTCTTC
TRBV7-6,TRBD1,TRBJ1-3,.,CASSLEGGGNTIYF,TGTGCCAGCAGCTTAGAAGGGGGCGGAAACACCATATATTTT
TRBV7-2,TRBD1,TRBJ2-7,.,CASSLGTGAYEQYF,TGTGCCAGCAGCTTAGGGACAGGAGCCTACGAGCAGTACTTC
TRBV28,.,TRBJ1-1,.,CASTLTMLGEAFF,TGTGCCAGCACCCTCACAATGCTCGGGGAAGCTTTCTTT
TRBV5-4,.,TRBJ2-7,.,CASSLDGGRSYEQYF,TGTGCCAGCAGCTTGGACGGGGGGCGCTCCTACGAGCAGTACTTC
TRBV18,.,TRBJ1-1,.,CASSPRAGLDTEAFF,TGTGCCAGCTCACCACGGGCAGGGTTGGACACTGAAGCTTTCTTT
TRBV24-1,TRBD1,TRBJ2-7,.,CATSDHTGGGDEQYF,TGTGCCACCAGTGACCACACAGGGGGCGGCGACGAGCAGTACTTC
TRBV24-1,.,TRBJ2-1,.,CATSDTLRNEQFF,TGTGCCACCAGTGATACCCTCAGGAATGAGCAGTTCTTC
TRBV15,.,TRBJ2-1,.,CTTSRDRTHNEQFF,TGTACCACCAGCAGAGATAGGACACACAATGAGCAGTTCTTC
TRBV5-1,.,TRBJ1-1,.,CASSLDPGNTEAFF,TGCGCCAGCAGCTTGGACCCAGGGAACACTGAAGCTTTCTTT
TRBV24-1,.,TRBJ2-1,.,CATSDSRRGGNEQFF,TGTGCCACCAGTGATTCGAGACGGGGAGGCAATGAGCAGTTCTTC